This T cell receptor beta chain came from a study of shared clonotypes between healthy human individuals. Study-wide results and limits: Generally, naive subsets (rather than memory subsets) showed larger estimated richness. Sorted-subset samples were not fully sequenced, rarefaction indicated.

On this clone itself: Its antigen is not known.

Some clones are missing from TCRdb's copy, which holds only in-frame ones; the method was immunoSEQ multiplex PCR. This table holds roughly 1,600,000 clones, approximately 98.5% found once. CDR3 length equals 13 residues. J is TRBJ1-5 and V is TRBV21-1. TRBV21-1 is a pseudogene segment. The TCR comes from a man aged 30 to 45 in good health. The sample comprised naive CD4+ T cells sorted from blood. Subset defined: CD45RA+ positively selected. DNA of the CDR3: TGTGCCAGCAATCCGCCGGGTAATCAGCCCCAGCATTTT. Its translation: CASNPPGNQPQHF.